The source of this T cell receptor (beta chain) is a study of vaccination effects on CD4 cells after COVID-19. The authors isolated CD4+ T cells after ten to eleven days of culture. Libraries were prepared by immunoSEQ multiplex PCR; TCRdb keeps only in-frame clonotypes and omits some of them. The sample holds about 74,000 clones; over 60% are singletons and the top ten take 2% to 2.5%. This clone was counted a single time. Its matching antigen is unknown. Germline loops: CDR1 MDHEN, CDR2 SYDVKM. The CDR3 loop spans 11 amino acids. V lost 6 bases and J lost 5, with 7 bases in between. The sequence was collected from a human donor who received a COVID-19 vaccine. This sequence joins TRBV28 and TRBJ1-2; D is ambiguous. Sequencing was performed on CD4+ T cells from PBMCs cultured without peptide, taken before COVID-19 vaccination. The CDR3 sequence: CASSPSYGYTF. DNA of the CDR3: TGTGCCAGCAGCCCCTCTTATGGCTACACCTTC.